The clone carrying this T cell receptor (beta chain) occurred a few times. This sample is part of a study of blood T cell repertoires in COVID-19. Data came from immunoSEQ multiplex PCR; TCRdb stores just in-frame clones and leaves some out. Among under 150,000 clones, 76% were seen once, and the ten largest hold 3.5% to 5%. J lost 5 bases, V lost 6 bases, and 2 bases had no gene match. The germline V gene encodes CDR1 SGHDN and CDR2 FVKESK. This CDR3 is 14 amino acids long. The sequence came from a woman over 75 with active or convalescent COVID-19. Sample: peripheral blood. This chain joins TRBV14 and TRBJ2-1; 12 bases match TRBD2. CDR3 residues: CASRTSGGNNEQFF. Written as DNA, the CDR3 is TGTGCCAGCAGGACTAGCGGGGGCAACAATGAGCAGTTCTTC.